The T cell receptor beta chain described here comes from a study of T cells in Graves' hyperthyroidism and ophthalmopathy. What was amplified from RNA transcripts were TCR beta CDR3 regions. The HTBI primer set drove a first-round RT-PCR of the TCR CDR3. Via MiXCR, TCRdb re-called the multiplex PCR reads, giving one row per CDR3 protein. The table has 750,000 to 950,000 distinct CDR3 sequences, approximately 40% seen once; the top ten hold 7.5% to 9.5%. To note about this clonotype: Germline is not matched at one junction end, which may reflect a read error.

This CDR3 comprises 16 residues. Germline values: CDR1 SGHTA, CDR2 FQGNSA. This receptor was taken from a man younger than 30 with Graves' hyperthyroidism. Input material: blood. The chain uses TRBV7-2 and TRBJ2-2, with a tentative D call TRBD2 (5 bases). The CDR3 spells CASSPVWSASSGEPFF. For the CDR3, the DNA is TGTGCCAGCAGCCCCGTTTGGAGCGCAAGTTCCGGGGAGCCGTTTTTT.